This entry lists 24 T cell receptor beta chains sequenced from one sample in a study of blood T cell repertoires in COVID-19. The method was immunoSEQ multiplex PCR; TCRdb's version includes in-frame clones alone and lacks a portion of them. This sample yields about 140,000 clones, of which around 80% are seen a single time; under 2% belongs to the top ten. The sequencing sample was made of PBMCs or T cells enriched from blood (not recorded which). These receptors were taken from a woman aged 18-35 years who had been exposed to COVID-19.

The CDR3 is CASSARGSYGYTF. The CDR3 nucleotides are TGTGCCAGCAGTGCGCGGGGTAGCTATGGCTACACCTTC. The genes are TRBV27 and TRBJ1-2; the D is unclear. Germline CDR1 and CDR2: MNHEY and SMNVEV (reference sequence). The CDR3 consists of 13 residues. Trimming took 5 bases from V and 4 from J, leaving 11 bases between them.

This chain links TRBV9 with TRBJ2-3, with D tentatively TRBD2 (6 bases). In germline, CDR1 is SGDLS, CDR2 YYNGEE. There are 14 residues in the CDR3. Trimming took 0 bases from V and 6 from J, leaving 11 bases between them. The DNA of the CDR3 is TGTGCCAGCAGCGTAGCTCCGGGAGCGGATACGCAGTATTTT. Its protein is CASSVAPGADTQYF.

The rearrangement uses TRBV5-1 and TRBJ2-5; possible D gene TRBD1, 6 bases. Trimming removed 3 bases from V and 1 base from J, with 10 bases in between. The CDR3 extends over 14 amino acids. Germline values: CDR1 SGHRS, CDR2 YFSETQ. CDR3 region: CASSSRGSQETQYF. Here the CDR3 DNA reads TGCGCCAGCAGCTCAAGGGGGAGCCAAGAGACCCAGTACTTC. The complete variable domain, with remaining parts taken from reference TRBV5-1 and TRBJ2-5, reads KAGVTQTPRYLIKTRGQQVTLSCSPISGHRSVSWYQQTPGQGLQFLFEYFSETQRNKGNFPGRFSGRQFSNSRSEMNVSTLELGDSALYLCASSSRGSQETQYFGPGTRLLVL.

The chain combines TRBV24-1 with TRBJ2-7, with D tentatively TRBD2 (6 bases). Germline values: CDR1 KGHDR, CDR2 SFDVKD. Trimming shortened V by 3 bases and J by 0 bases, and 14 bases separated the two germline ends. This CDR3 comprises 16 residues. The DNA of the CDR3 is TGTGCCACCAGTGATCGGGACTCCCTGAGCTCCTACGAGCAGTACTTC. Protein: CATSDRDSLSSYEQYF.

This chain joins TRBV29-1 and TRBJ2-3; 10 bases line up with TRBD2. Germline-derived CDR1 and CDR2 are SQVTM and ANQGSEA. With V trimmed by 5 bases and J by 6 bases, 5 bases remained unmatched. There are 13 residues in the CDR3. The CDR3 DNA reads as TGCAGCGTTAGCGGGAGGGCCGCGGATACGCAGTATTTT. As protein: CSVSGRAADTQYF.

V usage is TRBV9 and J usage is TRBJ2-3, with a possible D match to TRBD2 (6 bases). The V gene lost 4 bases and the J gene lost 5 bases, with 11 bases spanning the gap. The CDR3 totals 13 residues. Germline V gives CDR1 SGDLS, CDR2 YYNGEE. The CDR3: CASSNPGGDTQYF. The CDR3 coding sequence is TGTGCCAGCAGCAATCCCGGGGGAGATACGCAGTATTTT.

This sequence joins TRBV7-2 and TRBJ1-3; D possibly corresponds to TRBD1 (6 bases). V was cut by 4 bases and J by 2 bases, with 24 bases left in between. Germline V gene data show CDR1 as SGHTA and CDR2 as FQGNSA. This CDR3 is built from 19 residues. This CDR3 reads CASSSSSGNRVGPGNTIYF. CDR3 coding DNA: TGTGCCAGCAGCTCAAGCTCCGGGAACAGGGTTGGGCCTGGAAACACCATATATTTT.

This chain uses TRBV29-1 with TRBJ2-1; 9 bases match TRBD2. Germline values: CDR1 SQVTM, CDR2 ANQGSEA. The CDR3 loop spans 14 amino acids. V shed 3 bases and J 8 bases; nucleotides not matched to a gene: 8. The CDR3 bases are TGCAGCGTTGATTTGGGACTAGCCATAGATGAGCAGTTCTTC. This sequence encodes CSVDLGLAIDEQFF.

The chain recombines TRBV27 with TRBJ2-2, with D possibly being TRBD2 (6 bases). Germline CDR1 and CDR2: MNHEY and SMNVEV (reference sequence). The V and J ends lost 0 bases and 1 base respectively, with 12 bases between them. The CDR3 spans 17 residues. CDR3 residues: CASSLSIQAGNTGELFF. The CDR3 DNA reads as TGTGCCAGCAGTTTATCCATTCAAGCGGGGAACACCGGGGAGCTGTTTTTT.

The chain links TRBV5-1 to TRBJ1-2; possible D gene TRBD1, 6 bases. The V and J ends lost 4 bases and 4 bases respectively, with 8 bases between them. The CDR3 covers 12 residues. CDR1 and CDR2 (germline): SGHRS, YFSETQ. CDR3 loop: CASSGDTYGYTF. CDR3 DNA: TGCGCCAGCAGCGGGGACACCTATGGCTACACCTTC.

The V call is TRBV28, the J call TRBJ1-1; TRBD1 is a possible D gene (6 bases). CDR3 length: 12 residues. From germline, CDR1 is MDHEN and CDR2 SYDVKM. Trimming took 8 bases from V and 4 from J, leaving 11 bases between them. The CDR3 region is CASGTGSTEAFF. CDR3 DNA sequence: TGTGCCAGCGGCACAGGGAGCACTGAAGCTTTCTTT. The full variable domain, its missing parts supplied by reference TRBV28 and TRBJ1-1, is DVKVTQSSRYLVKRTGEKVFLECVQDMDHENMFWYRQDPGLGLRLIYFSYDVKMKEKGDIPEGYSVSREKKERFSLILESASTNQTSMYLCASGTGSTEAFFGQGTRLTVV.

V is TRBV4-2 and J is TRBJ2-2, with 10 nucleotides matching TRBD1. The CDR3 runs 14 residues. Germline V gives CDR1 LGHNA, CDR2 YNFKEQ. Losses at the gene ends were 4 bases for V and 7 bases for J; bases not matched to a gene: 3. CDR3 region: CASSPTGGNGELFF. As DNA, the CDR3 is TGTGCCAGCAGCCCGACAGGGGGCAACGGGGAGCTGTTTTTT.

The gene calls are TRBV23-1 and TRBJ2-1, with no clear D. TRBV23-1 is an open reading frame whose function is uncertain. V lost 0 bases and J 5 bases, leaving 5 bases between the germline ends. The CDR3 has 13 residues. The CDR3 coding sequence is TGCGCCAGCAGTCAATCTCTTCACAATGAGCAGTTCTTC. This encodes CASSQSLHNEQFF.

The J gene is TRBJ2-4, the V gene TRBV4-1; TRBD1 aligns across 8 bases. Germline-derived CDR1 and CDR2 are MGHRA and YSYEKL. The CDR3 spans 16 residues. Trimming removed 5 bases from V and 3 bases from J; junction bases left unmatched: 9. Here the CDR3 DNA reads TGCGCCAGCAGCGGACCAGGGGGCGAGGACAAAAACATTCAGTACTTC. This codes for CASSGPGGEDKNIQYF.

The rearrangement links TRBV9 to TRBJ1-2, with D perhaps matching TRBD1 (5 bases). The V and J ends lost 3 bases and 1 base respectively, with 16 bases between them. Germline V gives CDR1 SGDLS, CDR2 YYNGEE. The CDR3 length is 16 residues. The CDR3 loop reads CASSASPAGLNYGYTF. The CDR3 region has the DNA TGTGCCAGCAGCGCCTCTCCGGCGGGGCTTAACTATGGCTACACCTTC.

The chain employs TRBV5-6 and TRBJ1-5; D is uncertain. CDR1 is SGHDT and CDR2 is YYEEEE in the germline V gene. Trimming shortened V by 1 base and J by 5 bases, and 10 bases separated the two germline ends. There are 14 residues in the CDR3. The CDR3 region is CASSLSSTYQPQHF. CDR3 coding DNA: TGTGCCAGCAGCTTGTCTAGTACTTATCAGCCCCAGCATTTT.

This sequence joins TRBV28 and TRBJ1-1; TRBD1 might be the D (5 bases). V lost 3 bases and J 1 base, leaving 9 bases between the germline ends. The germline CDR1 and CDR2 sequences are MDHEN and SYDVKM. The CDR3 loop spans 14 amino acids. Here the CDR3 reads CASSFQGPNTEAFF. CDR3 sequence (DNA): TGTGCCAGCAGTTTTCAGGGCCCGAACACTGAAGCTTTCTTT. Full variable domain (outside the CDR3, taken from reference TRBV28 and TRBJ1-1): DVKVTQSSRYLVKRTGEKVFLECVQDMDHENMFWYRQDPGLGLRLIYFSYDVKMKEKGDIPEGYSVSREKKERFSLILESASTNQTSMYLCASSFQGPNTEAFFGQGTRLTVV.

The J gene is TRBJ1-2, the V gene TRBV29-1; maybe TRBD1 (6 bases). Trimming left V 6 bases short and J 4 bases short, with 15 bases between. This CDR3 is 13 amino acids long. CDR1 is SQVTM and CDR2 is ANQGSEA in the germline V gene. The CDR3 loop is CSVETDSTYGYTF. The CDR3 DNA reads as TGCAGCGTGGAAACGGACAGCACCTATGGCTACACCTTC.

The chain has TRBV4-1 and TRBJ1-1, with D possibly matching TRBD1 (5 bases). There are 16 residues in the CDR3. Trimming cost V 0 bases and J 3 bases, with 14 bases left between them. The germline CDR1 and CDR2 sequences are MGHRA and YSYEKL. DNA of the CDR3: TGCGCCAGCAGCCAAGATCTGGGGCGGGGGGACACTGAAGCTTTCTTT. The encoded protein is CASSQDLGRGDTEAFF.

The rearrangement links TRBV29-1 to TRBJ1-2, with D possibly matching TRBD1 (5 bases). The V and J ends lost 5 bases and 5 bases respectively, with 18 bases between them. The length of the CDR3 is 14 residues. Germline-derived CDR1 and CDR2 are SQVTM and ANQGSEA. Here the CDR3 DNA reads TGCAGCGTTCATAGACAGTCGGGCGATTATGGCTACACCTTC. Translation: CSVHRQSGDYGYTF.

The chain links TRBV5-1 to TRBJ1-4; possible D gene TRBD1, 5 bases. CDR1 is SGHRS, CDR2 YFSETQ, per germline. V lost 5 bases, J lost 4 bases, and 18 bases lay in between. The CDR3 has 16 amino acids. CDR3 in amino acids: CASRGKSYGGNEKLFF. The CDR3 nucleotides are TGCGCCAGCAGGGGGAAGAGCTACGGGGGTAATGAAAAACTGTTTTTT. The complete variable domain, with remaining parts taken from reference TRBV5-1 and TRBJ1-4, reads KAGVTQTPRYLIKTRGQQVTLSCSPISGHRSVSWYQQTPGQGLQFLFEYFSETQRNKGNFPGRFSGRQFSNSRSEMNVSTLELGDSALYLCASRGKSYGGNEKLFFGSGTQLSVL.

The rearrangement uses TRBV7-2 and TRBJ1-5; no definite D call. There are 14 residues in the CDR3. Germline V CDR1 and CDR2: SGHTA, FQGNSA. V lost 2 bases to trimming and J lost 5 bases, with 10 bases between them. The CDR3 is CASSLYGADQPQHF. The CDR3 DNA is TGTGCCAGCAGCTTATACGGTGCGGATCAGCCCCAGCATTTT.

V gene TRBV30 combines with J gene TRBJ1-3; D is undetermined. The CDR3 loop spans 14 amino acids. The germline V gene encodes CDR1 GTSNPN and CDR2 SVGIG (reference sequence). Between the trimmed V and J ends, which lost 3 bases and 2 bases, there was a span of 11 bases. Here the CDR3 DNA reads TGTGCCTGGAGCAAAATTGGCCCTGGAAACACCATATATTTT. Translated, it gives CAWSKIGPGNTIYF. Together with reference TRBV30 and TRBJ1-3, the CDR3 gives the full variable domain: SQTIHQWPATLVQPVGSPLSLECTVEGTSNPNLYWYRQAAGRGLQLLFYSVGIGQISSEVPQNLSASRPQDRQFILSSKKLLLSDSGFYLCAWSKIGPGNTIYFGEGSWLTVV.

As DNA, the CDR3 is TGTGCCTGGGATAGCGGGGGATACGAGCAGTACTTC. As protein: CAWDSGGYEQYF. The V call is TRBV30, the J call TRBJ2-7, with 9 bases lining up with TRBD2. J gave up 4 bases and V 5 bases, and 3 bases lay outside the gene matches. Germline V gives CDR1 GTSNPN, CDR2 SVGIG (reference sequence). The CDR3 loop spans 12 amino acids. Complete variable domain (other parts from reference TRBV30 and TRBJ2-7): SQTIHQWPATLVQPVGSPLSLECTVEGTSNPNLYWYRQAAGRGLQLLFYSVGIGQISSEVPQNLSASRPQDRQFILSSKKLLLSDSGFYLCAWDSGGYEQYFGPGTRLTVT.